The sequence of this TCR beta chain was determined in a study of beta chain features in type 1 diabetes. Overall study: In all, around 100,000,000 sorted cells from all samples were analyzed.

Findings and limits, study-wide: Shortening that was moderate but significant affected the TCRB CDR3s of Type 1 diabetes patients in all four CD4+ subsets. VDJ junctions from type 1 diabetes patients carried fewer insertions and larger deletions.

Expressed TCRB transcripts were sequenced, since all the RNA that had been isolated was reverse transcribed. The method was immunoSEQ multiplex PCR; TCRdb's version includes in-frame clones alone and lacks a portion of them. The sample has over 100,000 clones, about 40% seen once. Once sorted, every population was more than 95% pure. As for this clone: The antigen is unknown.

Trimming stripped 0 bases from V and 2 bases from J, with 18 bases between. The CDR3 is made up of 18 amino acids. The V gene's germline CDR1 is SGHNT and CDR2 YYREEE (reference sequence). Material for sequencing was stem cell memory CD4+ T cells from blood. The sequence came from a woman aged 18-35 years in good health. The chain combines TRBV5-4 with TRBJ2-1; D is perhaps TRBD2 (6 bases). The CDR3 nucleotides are TGTGCCAGCAGCTTGGCCATACCCAGCGGGCGACCCTACAATGAGCAGTTCTTC. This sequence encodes CASSLAIPSGRPYNEQFF.